Below are 17 T cell receptor beta chains sequenced from a single sample in a study of blood T cell repertoires in COVID-19 (dated by TCRdb to 2020 to 2022). Libraries were made using the immunoSEQ multiplex PCR assay. TCRdb carries this immuneACCESS record with in-frame sequences only. Its versions omit some clonotypes, under half of them owing to an unresolved V gene in the studies checked, with the rest unexplained. The sample table lists tens of thousands of clones, around 91% of them with a count of one. The top ten hold about 2% of the sample. The source material was peripheral blood. The receptors were sampled from a woman in her forties or fifties in a cohort sampled during active COVID-19.

V is TRBV6-5 and J is TRBJ2-1; TRBD2 agrees at 8 bases. Germline V gene data show CDR1 as MNHEY and CDR2 as SVGAGI. The CDR3 spans 16 residues. After removal of 2 bases from V and 5 bases from J, the junction contained 8 bases not matched to a gene. The CDR3 loop is CASSYQKRGTNNEQFF. The DNA of the CDR3 is TGTGCCAGCAGTTACCAAAAGCGGGGGACAAACAATGAGCAGTTCTTC.

The V call is TRBV5-4, the J call TRBJ1-2; 7 bases map to TRBD1. CDR3 size: 16 residues. J was trimmed by 3 bases and V by 4 bases; bases with no gene match: 12. The germline V gene has CDR1 SGHNT and CDR2 YYREEE (reference sequence). CDR3 nucleotides: TGTGCCAGCAGCCCTAAGAGGGGGCCTGAGGACTATGGCTACACCTTC. It specifies CASSPKRGPEDYGYTF.

The chain uses TRBV28 and TRBJ1-4; 8 bases align to TRBD1. The germline V gene encodes CDR1 MDHEN and CDR2 SYDVKM. The ends lost 2 bases at V and 5 bases at J; junction bases unmatched: 1. The CDR3 length is 14 residues. This CDR3 reads CASSLTGGNEKLFF. The CDR3 bases are TGTGCCAGCAGTTTAACAGGGGGGAATGAAAAACTGTTTTTT.

The genes are TRBV10-3 and TRBJ2-6, with a weak D call TRBD1 (5 bases). The CDR3 is 18 residues long. The germline V and J ends were trimmed by 6 bases and 0 bases, with 18 bases remaining between them. CDR1 is ENHRY, CDR2 SYGVKD, per germline. As DNA, the CDR3 is TGTGCCATCAGGGTCTCCCGACAGCCCTCCTCTGGGGCCAACGTCCTGACTTTC. Translation gives CAIRVSRQPSSGANVLTF.

The sample holds a few counts of this clone. The V call is TRBV9, the J call TRBJ1-2, with 10 bases matching TRBD1. CDR1 and CDR2 (germline): SGDLS, YYNGEE. After removal of 3 bases from V and 4 bases from J, the junction contained 9 bases not matched to a gene. The CDR3 covers 16 residues. The CDR3, as DNA: TGTGCCAGCAGCGGGGGCGACAGGGGGCTAGTCTATGGCTACACCTTC. Translating it yields CASSGGDRGLVYGYTF.

The chain carries TRBV30 and TRBJ2-1; 7 bases match TRBD2. Germline assignment: CDR1 GTSNPN and CDR2 SVGIG (reference sequence). V trimming: 2 bases; J trimming: 9 bases; junction bases outside the gene matches: 4. The CDR3 sequence is 12 residues long. CDR3 nucleotide sequence: TGTGCCTGGAGTCCTCGGGGGGTTGAGCAGTTCTTC. Its translation is CAWSPRGVEQFF.

The chain is built from TRBV7-9 and TRBJ2-3, with 7 bases that match TRBD2. The trim removed 5 bases at V and 6 bases at J, leaving 14 bases unmatched. CDR1 and CDR2 (germline): SEHNR, FQNEAQ (reference sequence). The CDR3 extends over 16 amino acids. The CDR3 sequence is CASSLSGRGLGDTQYF. The CDR3, as DNA: TGTGCCAGCAGCCTCTCAGGGAGGGGCCTGGGGGATACGCAGTATTTT.

This sequence joins TRBV5-5 and TRBJ1-4; D not resolved. Germline lookup yields CDR1 SGHKS and CDR2 YYEKEE (reference sequence). Deletions cut 0 bases from V and 0 bases from J, with 3 bases between. The CDR3 has 14 amino acids. CDR3 amino acids: CASSLGTTNEKLFF. The CDR3 DNA sequence: TGTGCCAGCAGCTTGGGTACAACTAATGAAAAACTGTTTTTT.

The rearrangement joins TRBV21-1 to TRBJ2-7; the D call TRBD1 from the table was never checked on the DNA. TRBV21-1 is annotated as a pseudogene. This CDR3 spans 14 amino acids. In nucleotides, the CDR3 is TGTGCCAGCAGCATTGGGGACAAGAACTACGAGCAGTACTTC. Translating gives CASSIGDKNYEQYF.

This clone was detected only once. The chain links TRBV4-1 to TRBJ2-3; TRBD2 agrees at 12 bases. This CDR3 is built from 17 residues. V dropped 4 bases and J dropped 3; count of bases not matched to a gene: 8. Germline V CDR1 and CDR2: MGHRA, YSYEKL. CDR3 sequence (DNA): TGCGCCAGCAGCCTTCCTAGCGGGAGGGGGCGGACAGATACGCAGTATTTT. Amino acid sequence: CASSLPSGRGRTDTQYF.

This clone was seen only once. V and J are TRBV5-5 and TRBJ2-3; D is perhaps TRBD2 (7 bases). V dropped 0 bases and J dropped 0 bases, with 11 bases sitting between them. Per germline, CDR1 SGHKS and CDR2 YYEKEE (reference sequence). The CDR3 is 16 amino acids. The CDR3 sequence is CASSLGRGASTDTQYF. CDR3 sequence (DNA): TGTGCCAGCAGCTTGGGTCGGGGGGCTAGCACAGATACGCAGTATTTT.

This chain connects TRBV6-6 to TRBJ1-5; D perhaps matches TRBD1 (5 bases). The CDR3 contains 16 residues. V was shortened by 2 bases and J by 3 bases, with 14 bases between the two germline ends. Germline V gives CDR1 MNHNY, CDR2 SVGAGI (reference sequence). CDR3 in amino acids: CASSYPKDRNNQPQHF. In DNA, the CDR3 is TGTGCCAGCAGTTACCCTAAAGACAGAAACAATCAGCCCCAGCATTTT.

This chain uses TRBV5-5 with TRBJ1-5, with D uncertain. CDR1 and CDR2 (germline): SGHKS, YYEKEE (reference sequence). The V and J ends lost 2 bases and 8 bases respectively, with 14 bases between them. The CDR3 has 14 amino acids. CDR3 amino acids: CASSLSATVKPQHF. The CDR3 DNA is TGTGCCAGCAGCTTAAGTGCTACCGTAAAGCCCCAGCATTTT.

V usage is TRBV3-1 (or the pseudogene TRBV3-2) and J usage is TRBJ2-6; D remains ambiguous. The V end was cut by 1 base, the J end by 2 bases, with 6 bases between. Germline values: CDR1 LGHDT, CDR2 YNNKEL (reference sequence). This CDR3 comprises 15 residues. CDR3 loop: CASSQAGTGANVLTF. DNA for the CDR3: TGTGCCAGCAGCCAAGCAGGTACTGGGGCCAACGTCCTGACTTTC.

The genes are TRBV10-2 and TRBJ2-2, with 14 nucleotides matching TRBD2. The CDR3 length is 18 residues. Trimming removed 7 bases from V and 5 bases from J; junction bases left unmatched: 12. Germline CDR1 WSHSY, CDR2 SAAADI. The CDR3 coding sequence is TGCGCCAGCAAGAGAGGCAGGGGACTAGCGGGAGAAACCGGGGAGCTGTTTTTT. Translation: CASKRGRGLAGETGELFF.

The CDR3 spells CASASPGTGGADGYTF. CDR3 DNA: TGCGCCAGCGCCAGTCCCGGGACAGGGGGCGCAGATGGCTACACCTTC. The chain is built from TRBV5-1 and TRBJ1-2; 12 nucleotides align to TRBD1. Trimming removed 7 bases from V and 6 bases from J; junction bases left unmatched: 13. CDR3 length equals 16 residues. Germline assignment: CDR1 SGHRS and CDR2 YFSETQ.

This sequence joins TRBV28 and TRBJ2-1, with 14 positions matching TRBD2. Looked up from germline, CDR1 is MDHEN and CDR2 is SYDVKM. J lost 7 bases, V lost 4 bases, and 15 bases had no gene match. This CDR3 contains 19 residues. CDR3 DNA sequence: TGTGCCAGCAGTTCTCGGGACAGGGGGACTAGCGGGAGATTGAATGAGCAGTTCTTC. It is translated as CASSSRDRGTSGRLNEQFF.